These T cell receptor beta chains were read from a single sample in a study of human T cells and chemical hapten exposure. MiXCR was run by TCRdb on the RACE reads, yielding one entry per CDR3 protein. The repertoire holds about 160,000 distinct CDR3 sequences, with roughly 26% as singletons. The sequences come from whole blood, collected in connection with sensitization to the hapten diphenylcyclopropenone (DPC). Receptor source: a woman aged 18-30 years with alopecia areata. Some clones in this sample may be carry-over from other donors' samples. Each CDR3 is given with its conserved first and last residue. A D gene is named only where the DNA matches it firmly. Clone size is stated in some rows and not others, as once, few, many or a class when expanded.

>many|TRBV18|.|TRBJ2-3
CASSPSADTQYF
TGTGCCAGCTCCCCTAGCGCGGATACGCAGTATTTT
>few|TRBV6-1|TRBD1|TRBJ1-2
CASRERDRPIGYTF
TGTGCCAGCAGAGAAAGGGACAGACCCATTGGCTACACCTTC
>.|TRBV25-1|.|TRBJ2-7
CASTPNLSFEQYF
TGTGCCAGCACCCCGAATTTGAGTTTCGAGCAGTACTTC
>.|TRBV7-9|.|TRBJ2-5
CASLFVGGPARETQYF
TGTGCCAGTCTGTTTGTGGGCGGGCCCGCGCGAGAGACCCAGTACTTC
>.|TRBV5-1|TRBD2|TRBJ2-1
CASSLGLAGHLYNEQFF
TGCGCCAGCAGCTTGGGCCTAGCGGGTCACCTCTACAATGAGCAGTTCTTC
>.|TRBV7-9|.|TRBJ2-1
CVSSLGPPNEQFF
TGTGTCAGCAGCTTAGGGCCTCCCAATGAGCAGTTCTTC
>.|TRBV7-9|.|TRBJ1-6
CASSPNSQTNSPLHF
TGTGCCAGCAGCCCAAACAGCCAGACAAATTCACCCCTCCACTTT
>many|TRBV7-8|.|TRBJ1-5
CASSLNTDHQPQHF
TGTGCCAGCAGCTTAAACACAGACCATCAGCCCCAGCATTTT
>few|TRBV5-1|.|TRBJ2-2
CASRQWVDTGELFF
TGCGCCAGCAGACAATGGGTAGACACCGGGGAGCTGTTTTTT
>.|TRBV11-2|.|TRBJ2-6
CASSLVSSGANVLTF
TGTGCCAGCAGCTTAGTGAGCTCTGGGGCCAACGTCCTGACTTTC
>.|TRBV9|.|TRBJ1-2
CASSFYPDETNYGYTF
TGTGCCAGCAGCTTCTACCCCGACGAGACTAACTATGGCTACACCTTC
>.|TRBV6-6|TRBD2|TRBJ2-1
CASSLTSGRGEQFF
TGTGCCAGCAGTTTGACTAGCGGGAGGGGGGAGCAGTTCTTC
>medium-sized|TRBV20-1|.|TRBJ1-1
CSARVLDRLNTEAFF
TGCAGTGCTAGGGTCCTTGACAGATTGAACACTGAAGCTTTCTTT
>.|TRBV30|.|TRBJ2-7
CAWSEQGGHEQYF
TGTGCCTGGAGTGAGCAGGGAGGACACGAGCAGTACTTC
>.|TRBV4-1|TRBD1|TRBJ1-2
CASSQPLQGHYGYTF
TGCGCCAGCAGCCAACCATTACAGGGGCACTATGGCTACACCTTC
>few|TRBV25-1|.|TRBJ2-7
CASSLGASVEQYF
TGTGCCAGCAGTTTGGGGGCATCAGTCGAGCAGTACTTC
>few|TRBV7-2|TRBD2|TRBJ2-7
CASSLPGTNYEQYF
TGTGCCAGCAGCTTACCCGGGACTAACTACGAGCAGTACTTC
>.|TRBV12-3/TRBV12-4|.|TRBJ2-5
CASSSDSQETQYF
TGTGCCAGCAGTTCTGACAGCCAAGAGACCCAGTACTTC
>.|TRBV24-1|TRBD1|TRBJ2-5
CATSDPTGGGETQYF
TGTGCCACCAGTGACCCGACAGGGGGCGGAGAGACCCAGTACTTC
>.|TRBV29-1|.|TRBJ2-7
CSVRFGEQYF
TGCAGCGTTAGGTTTGGGGAGCAGTACTTC
>.|TRBV9|.|TRBJ2-2
CASKGLGNTGELFF
TGTGCCAGCAAGGGGTTGGGGAACACCGGGGAGCTGTTTTTT
>few|TRBV15|TRBD1|TRBJ1-5
CATSRPGTGREPQHF
TGTGCCACCAGCAGACCCGGGACAGGGAGGGAGCCCCAGCATTTT
>.|TRBV5-4|.|TRBJ2-3
CASRNQRGSTDTQYF
TGTGCCAGCAGAAACCAGAGAGGGAGCACAGATACGCAGTATTTT
>few|TRBV2|.|TRBJ2-7
CASGWVNYEQYF
TGTGCCAGCGGGTGGGTGAACTACGAGCAGTACTTC
>few|TRBV28|.|TRBJ2-7
CASSFWAKTYEQYF
TGTGCCAGCAGTTTTTGGGCGAAGACCTACGAGCAGTACTTC
>.|TRBV29-1|TRBD2|TRBJ2-1
CSVAGLAGAFSYNEQFF
TGCAGCGTTGCGGGACTAGCGGGAGCTTTTTCCTACAATGAGCAGTTCTTC
>.|TRBV27|TRBD1|TRBJ2-2
CASSLFGQGAWTGELFF
TGTGCCAGCAGTTTGTTTGGACAGGGGGCTTGGACCGGGGAGCTGTTTTTT
>many|TRBV29-1|.|TRBJ2-1
CSVGGNEQFF
TGCAGCGTTGGGGGCAATGAGCAGTTCTTC
>.|TRBV4-2|TRBD1|TRBJ2-7
CASSRQSDRGYEQYF
TGTGCCAGCAGCCGGCAATCGGACAGGGGGTACGAGCAGTACTTC
>.|TRBV5-4|TRBD2|TRBJ2-2
CASSLAVGRETDFTGELFF
TGTGCCAGCAGCTTGGCAGTCGGGCGGGAGACTGATTTCACCGGGGAGCTGTTTTTT
>many|TRBV7-3|TRBD2|TRBJ2-1
CASSATQLAGRGNEQFF
TGTGCCAGCAGCGCGACCCAACTAGCGGGGAGGGGCAATGAGCAGTTCTTC
>.|TRBV9|TRBD1|TRBJ2-7
CASSGQGRYEQYF
TGTGCCAGCAGCGGACAGGGGCGCTACGAGCAGTACTTC
>few|TRBV29-1|.|TRBJ1-3
CSVAVSSGNTIYF
TGCAGCGTTGCTGTTAGCTCTGGAAACACCATATATTTT
>.|TRBV24-1|TRBD1|TRBJ2-1
CATSDTGTGNEQFF
TGTGCCACCAGTGACACCGGGACAGGGAATGAGCAGTTCTTC
>few|TRBV7-2|TRBD2|TRBJ2-3
CASSLALLSLAGGSDTQYF
TGTGCCAGCAGCTTAGCGCTCTTATCCCTAGCGGGGGGATCAGATACGCAGTATTTT
>many|TRBV29-1|.|TRBJ2-3
CSVVLGADTQYF
TGCAGCGTTGTCTTAGGGGCAGATACGCAGTATTTT
>few|TRBV5-1|.|TRBJ2-7
CASSHPSREQYF
TGCGCCAGCAGCCACCCATCTCGTGAGCAGTACTTC
>few|TRBV7-2|.|TRBJ1-5
CASGAKGNQPQHF
TGTGCCAGCGGGGCAAAGGGCAATCAGCCCCAGCATTTT
>.|TRBV7-2|TRBD2|TRBJ2-7
CASSPLAGGPGEQYF
TGTGCCAGCAGCCCGTTAGCGGGAGGGCCGGGGGAGCAGTACTTC
>.|TRBV18|.|TRBJ2-5
CASSPDLSMDQETQYF
TGTGCCAGCTCACCGGACCTCTCTATGGATCAAGAGACCCAGTACTTC
>few|TRBV10-3|.|TRBJ1-2
CAISESGTGRPYGYTF
TGTGCCATCAGTGAGTCAGGAACAGGACGGCCCTATGGCTACACCTTC
>.|TRBV9|.|TRBJ2-5
CASSGVGETQYF
TGTGCCAGCAGCGGCGTAGGGGAGACCCAGTACTTC
>few|TRBV20-1|TRBD1|TRBJ1-1
CSAHGQGNTEAFF
TGCAGTGCCCATGGACAGGGGAACACTGAAGCTTTCTTT
>few|TRBV4-2|TRBD2|TRBJ2-1
CASSQLSGRAANEQFF
TGTGCCAGCAGCCAGCTTAGCGGGAGGGCCGCGAATGAGCAGTTCTTC
>.|TRBV21-1|.|TRBJ1-4
CASSSPHRGEKLFF
TGTGCCAGCAGCAGCCCGCACCGCGGGGAAAAACTGTTTTTT
>.|TRBV7-8|TRBD2|TRBJ2-2
CASSPTSARGTGELFF
TGTGCCAGCAGCCCCACTAGCGCCAGAGGCACCGGGGAGCTGTTTTTT
>.|TRBV4-1|.|TRBJ2-7
CASSQGTNWEQYF
TGCGCCAGCAGCCAAGGAACCAACTGGGAGCAGTACTTC
>many|TRBV4-1|.|TRBJ2-7
CASSQDDEQYF
TGCGCCAGCAGCCAAGACGACGAGCAGTACTTC
>.|TRBV10-3|.|TRBJ1-2
CAISGGARTGGYTF
TGTGCCATCAGTGGAGGGGCCAGGACCGGTGGCTACACCTTC
>few|TRBV10-2|TRBD2|TRBJ2-4
CASRRGLAGDGIQYF
TGCGCCAGCAGAAGAGGACTAGCGGGAGACGGAATTCAGTACTTC
>few|TRBV5-1|TRBD2|TRBJ2-1
CASISAGSSYNEQFF
TGCGCCAGCATCTCAGCGGGATCCTCCTACAATGAGCAGTTCTTC
>.|TRBV12-3/TRBV12-4|.|TRBJ1-2
CASSLRRLHGYTF
TGTGCCAGCAGTTTGCGCAGGTTACACGGCTACACCTTC
>.|TRBV7-2|TRBD2|TRBJ2-5
CASSLHGGAVETQYF
TGTGCCAGCAGCTTACACGGGGGGGCCGTGGAGACCCAGTACTTC
>many|TRBV4-1|.|TRBJ2-2
CASSQFRALNTGELFF
TGCGCCAGCAGCCAATTCCGGGCCCTGAACACCGGGGAGCTGTTTTTT
>few|TRBV7-9|TRBD2|TRBJ2-7
CASNPVGDYHEQYF
TGTGCCAGCAACCCCGTAGGGGACTACCACGAGCAGTACTTC